A selection of T cell receptor beta chains follows, all from one sample in a study of blood T cell repertoires in COVID-19. The protocol was immunoSEQ multiplex PCR, while the TCRdb copy is restricted to in-frame clones and leaves out a portion. Among about 320,000 clones listed, roughly 85% were seen once. The sequencing input was peripheral blood. These receptors all stem from a human donor in a cohort sampled during active COVID-19. CDR3s include the opening cysteine and the closing phenylalanine or tryptophan. A D gene is named only where the DNA matches it firmly. Expanded clones get a size class; other rows say once, few or many, or leave the size out.

V: TRBV7-2; D: .; size: .; J: TRBJ1-6; CDR3: CASSPLEGRNSPLHF; DNA: TGTGCCAGCAGCCCCCTGGAGGGGAGGAATTCACCCCTCCACTTT
V: TRBV7-9; D: .; size: once; J: TRBJ1-5; CDR3: CASSLGSSAGSNQPQHF; DNA: TGTGCCAGCAGCTTAGGCAGTAGTGCAGGTTCCAATCAGCCCCAGCATTTT
V: TRBV5-1; D: .; size: .; J: TRBJ1-2; CDR3: CASSLGGLYGYTF; DNA: TGCGCCAGCAGCTTGGGGGGGCTCTATGGCTACACCTTC
V: TRBV4-1; D: .; size: .; J: TRBJ2-1; CDR3: CASRGGGNDEQFF; DNA: TGCGCCAGCAGAGGGGGGGGTAATGATGAGCAGTTCTTC
V: TRBV5-5; D: .; size: .; J: TRBJ1-2; CDR3: CASSSDSTNYGYTF; DNA: TGTGCCAGCAGCTCGGACAGCACTAACTATGGCTACACCTTC
V: TRBV27; D: TRBD1; size: .; J: TRBJ2-7; CDR3: CASRLDRVTSYEQYF; DNA: TGTGCCAGCAGGCTGGACAGGGTCACTTCCTACGAGCAGTACTTC
V: TRBV6-5; D: TRBD1; size: .; J: TRBJ1-6; CDR3: CAIQGGGQFNSPLHF; DNA: TGTGCCATTCAGGGGGGCGGGCAGTTTAATTCACCCCTCCACTTT
V: TRBV19; D: .; size: few; J: TRBJ1-5; CDR3: CASSSGENQPQHF; DNA: TGTGCCAGTAGTTCCGGAGAGAATCAGCCCCAGCATTTT
V: TRBV29-1; D: TRBD1; size: .; J: TRBJ1-2; CDR3: CSVGDRHDYGYTF; DNA: TGCAGCGTGGGGGACAGGCATGACTATGGCTACACCTTC
V: TRBV19; D: TRBD1; size: .; J: TRBJ2-3; CDR3: CASSAGGRDTQYF; DNA: TGTGCCAGTAGTGCAGGGGGCAGAGATACGCAGTATTTT
V: TRBV7-8; D: TRBD1; size: few; J: TRBJ1-2; CDR3: CASSSGQGYGYTF; DNA: TGTGCCAGCAGCTCGGGACAGGGCTATGGCTACACCTTC
V: TRBV6-6; D: TRBD2; size: .; J: TRBJ2-7; CDR3: CASSSWTSGDYEQYF; DNA: TGTGCCAGCAGTTCCTGGACTAGCGGGGACTACGAGCAGTACTTC
V: TRBV5-4; D: .; size: .; J: TRBJ2-1; CDR3: CASSLEQVINEQFF; DNA: TGTGCCAGCAGCTTGGAACAGGTTATCAATGAGCAGTTCTTC
V: TRBV11-1; D: TRBD1; size: .; J: TRBJ2-7; CDR3: CASSPGTGDEQYF; DNA: TGTGCCAGCAGCCCTGGGACAGGTGACGAGCAGTACTTC
V: TRBV11-3; D: .; size: .; J: TRBJ2-1; CDR3: CASSLGGGHNEQFF; DNA: TGTGCCAGCAGCTTAGGGGGGGGGCACAATGAGCAGTTCTTC
V: TRBV6-1; D: TRBD2; size: few; J: TRBJ2-5; CDR3: CASSEGLAGGETQYF; DNA: TGTGCCAGCAGTGAAGGACTAGCGGGGGGAGAGACCCAGTACTTC
V: TRBV19; D: .; size: .; J: TRBJ1-1; CDR3: CASAGAGYTEAFF; DNA: TGTGCCAGTGCAGGGGCAGGGTACACTGAAGCTTTCTTT
V: TRBV12-3/TRBV12-4; D: TRBD1; size: .; J: TRBJ2-7; CDR3: CASSLGTGDEQYF; DNA: TGTGCCAGCAGTTTAGGGACAGGGGACGAGCAGTACTTC
V: TRBV7-9; D: .; size: .; J: TRBJ1-3; CDR3: CASSSPDSGKNTIYF; DNA: TGTGCCAGCAGTTCCCCGGACAGCGGGAAAAACACCATATATTTT